These T cell receptor beta chains were read from a single sample in a study of blood T cell repertoires in COVID-19. Sequenced by immunoSEQ multiplex PCR; TCRdb stores in-frame clones only, minus some. The table lists some 48,000 clones, about 86% of them singletons. The sequenced sample consisted of peripheral blood. The receptors were sampled from a human donor in a cohort sampled during active COVID-19. CDR3s include the opening cysteine and the closing phenylalanine or tryptophan. Fields, in order: D gene, V gene, J gene, clone size, CDR3 protein, CDR3 DNA. D genes are given only for firm matches. Part of the rows lack a size; the others show once, few, many or a class for expanded clones.

-	TRBV5-4	TRBJ2-7	-	CASSFKAQGLGAQYF	TGTGCCAGCAGCTTTAAGGCCCAGGGGCTCGGTGCGCAGTACTTC
-	TRBV29-1	TRBJ1-1	-	CSATLIAEAFF	TGCAGCGCCACCTTAATAGCTGAAGCTTTCTTT
TRBD1	TRBV7-6	TRBJ2-1	-	CASSFDRDLYNEQFF	TGTGCCAGCAGCTTCGACAGGGATCTGTACAATGAGCAGTTCTTC
TRBD1	TRBV18	TRBJ1-5	few	CASSSGQGAVNQPQHF	TGTGCCAGCTCGTCGGGACAGGGGGCCGTCAATCAGCCCCAGCATTTT
-	TRBV5-1	TRBJ1-1	few	CASSHRQENTEAFF	TGCGCCAGCAGCCACAGACAGGAGAACACTGAAGCTTTCTTT
TRBD2	TRBV7-2	TRBJ2-5	-	CASSGGVPRETQYF	TGTGCCAGCTCCGGGGGGGTACCAAGGGAGACCCAGTACTTC
-	TRBV5-1	TRBJ2-5	-	CASSLDWASWETQYF	TGCGCCAGCAGCTTGGATTGGGCTAGCTGGGAGACCCAGTACTTC
TRBD2	TRBV13	TRBJ2-5	-	CASSLGLAGGETQYF	TGTGCCAGCAGCTTAGGACTAGCGGGGGGAGAGACCCAGTACTTC
-	TRBV6-4	TRBJ2-1	-	CASSPVWGGPYNEQFF	TGTGCCAGCAGCCCAGTTTGGGGGGGGCCGTACAATGAGCAGTTCTTC
-	TRBV23-1	TRBJ1-2	once	CASSQSIGVF	TGCGCCAGCAGTCAATCGATCGGAGTTTTC
TRBD1	TRBV6-5	TRBJ1-1	-	CASSYDTQGVREAFF	TGTGCCAGCAGTTATGATACCCAGGGGGTTCGTGAAGCTTTCTTT
-	TRBV10-3	TRBJ2-3	-	CAISTTREDTQYF	TGTGCCATCAGCACGACCAGGGAAGATACGCAGTATTTT
-	TRBV6-2/TRBV6-3	TRBJ2-3	once	CASSYGGAQVGTDTQYF	TGTGCCAGCAGTTACGGGGGGGCGCAAGTAGGCACAGATACGCAGTATTTT
-	TRBV24-1	TRBJ1-3	-	CATSDPGDSGNTIYF	TGTGCCACCAGTGATCCAGGGGACTCTGGAAACACCATATATTTT
TRBD1	TRBV29-1	TRBJ1-1	-	CSVPMTGEVDTEAFF	TGCAGCGTTCCGATGACAGGGGAGGTGGACACTGAAGCTTTCTTT
TRBD1	TRBV6-6	TRBJ2-7	-	CASSRDRGYEQYF	TGTGCCAGCAGCCGGGACAGGGGTTACGAGCAGTACTTC
TRBD1	TRBV12-5	TRBJ2-7	-	CASGLSGQGLGEQYF	TGTGCTAGTGGTTTGTCGGGACAGGGTTTAGGCGAGCAGTACTTC
TRBD1	TRBV29-1	TRBJ2-7	once	CSALNRGSSYEQYF	TGCAGCGCCCTAAACAGGGGCTCCTCCTACGAGCAGTACTTC
TRBD1	TRBV29-1	TRBJ1-2	-	CSAGTDLYGYTF	TGCAGCGCAGGGACAGACTTATATGGCTACACCTTC
TRBD2	TRBV20-1	TRBJ2-7	-	CSASRLAGALEQYF	TGCAGTGCTAGTCGGCTAGCGGGGGCCCTGGAGCAGTACTTC
-	TRBV28	TRBJ1-5	-	CASSFRDQPQHF	TGTGCCAGCAGTTTCCGGGATCAGCCCCAGCATTTT
TRBD1	TRBV4-1	TRBJ1-1	-	CASSYPGQGTEAFF	TGCGCCAGCAGCTATCCGGGACAGGGGACCGAAGCTTTCTTT
-	TRBV28	TRBJ1-2	-	CASRPGARGYTF	TGTGCCAGCAGACCAGGGGCGCGAGGCTACACCTTC
-	TRBV5-1	TRBJ1-1	-	CASSWGSRSLNTEAFF	TGCGCCAGCAGCTGGGGCTCTCGATCTTTGAACACTGAAGCTTTCTTT
TRBD1	TRBV7-9	TRBJ1-5	-	CASSMDRENQPQHF	TGTGCCAGCAGCATGGACAGGGAAAATCAGCCCCAGCATTTT
-	TRBV6-4	TRBJ1-1	-	CASKQQRDTEAFF	TGTGCCAGCAAGCAGCAGAGGGACACTGAAGCTTTCTTT
TRBD1	TRBV4-1	TRBJ2-5	-	CASSLLDGQGETQYF	TGCGCCAGCAGCCTCCTCGACGGACAGGGGGAGACCCAGTACTTC
-	TRBV14	TRBJ2-7	once	CASSQTGQLHSYEQYF	TGTGCCAGCAGCCAGACTGGACAGCTCCACTCCTACGAGCAGTACTTC
TRBD1	TRBV5-4	TRBJ2-7	-	CASSFSDRASYEQYF	TGTGCCAGCAGCTTCTCCGACAGGGCATCCTACGAGCAGTACTTC
TRBD2	TRBV5-5	TRBJ2-7	few	CASSLARGAGSRTNTYEQYF	TGTGCCAGCAGCTTGGCTCGGGGAGCGGGGTCACGTACGAACACCTACGAGCAGTACTTC
-	TRBV27	TRBJ2-7	-	CASSLWTDGADEQYF	TGTGCCAGCAGTTTATGGACAGACGGAGCGGACGAGCAGTACTTC
-	TRBV19	TRBJ1-5	-	CASSVNPGRHLNQPQHF	TGTGCCAGTAGTGTCAACCCCGGAAGACACCTCAATCAGCCCCAGCATTTT
-	TRBV30	TRBJ1-6	-	CAWSVQLSQPLHF	TGTGCCTGGAGTGTACAGTTAAGCCAGCCCCTCCACTTT
TRBD1	TRBV5-1	TRBJ1-5	-	CASSLGTGGNQPQHF	TGCGCCAGCAGCTTGGGGACAGGGGGCAATCAGCCCCAGCATTTT
-	TRBV7-2	TRBJ1-5	-	CASSHGEGHQPQHF	TGTGCCAGCAGCCACGGGGAGGGACATCAGCCCCAGCATTTT
-	TRBV5-1	TRBJ2-3	-	CASISGESTDTQYF	TGCGCCAGCATTTCCGGGGAGAGCACAGATACGCAGTATTTT
TRBD1	TRBV7-2	TRBJ2-1	-	CASSPGTGGYNEQFF	TGTGCCAGCAGCCCCGGGACAGGGGGCTACAATGAGCAGTTCTTC
-	TRBV7-9	TRBJ1-4	once	CASSSQEKLFF	TGTGCCAGCAGCTCACAGGAAAAACTGTTTTTT
-	TRBV20-1	TRBJ1-4	-	CSAQFNEKLFF	TGCAGTGCCCAGTTTAATGAAAAACTGTTTTTT
TRBD1	TRBV9	TRBJ2-5	-	CASSAETRGLGGTQYF	TGTGCCAGCAGCGCAGAGACCAGGGGGCTCGGGGGGACCCAGTACTTC
TRBD1	TRBV7-9	TRBJ2-7	-	CASSLGQGPSYEQYF	TGTGCCAGCAGCCTCGGACAGGGTCCCTCCTACGAGCAGTACTTC